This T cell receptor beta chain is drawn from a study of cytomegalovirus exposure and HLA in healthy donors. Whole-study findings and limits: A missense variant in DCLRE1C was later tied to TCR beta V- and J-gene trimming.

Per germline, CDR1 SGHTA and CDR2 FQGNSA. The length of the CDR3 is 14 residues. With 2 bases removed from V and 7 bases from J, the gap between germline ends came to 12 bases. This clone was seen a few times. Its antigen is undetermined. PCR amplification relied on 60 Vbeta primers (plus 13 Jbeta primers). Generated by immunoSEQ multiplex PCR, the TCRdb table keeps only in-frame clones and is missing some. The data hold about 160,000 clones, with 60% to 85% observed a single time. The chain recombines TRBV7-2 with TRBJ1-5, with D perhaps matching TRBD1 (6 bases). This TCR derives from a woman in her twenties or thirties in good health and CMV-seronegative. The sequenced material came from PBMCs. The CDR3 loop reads CASSLTGSWQPQHF. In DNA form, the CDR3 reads TGTGCCAGCAGCTTAACAGGGTCCTGGCAGCCCCAGCATTTT.